Each of the 20 T cell receptor beta chains below was sequenced from the same sample in a study of T cells after somatic rescue of genetic block. Profiling relied on immunoSEQ multiplex PCR, and the TCRdb table lists in-frame clones only, not all of them. The sample has over 10,000 clones; roughly 70% are singletons. Material: peripheral blood mononuclear cells (PBMCs). These receptors all come from a boy between 10 and 17 years old.

This chain joins TRBV13 and TRBJ2-1, with 7 nucleotides matching TRBD2. CDR1 is PRHDT, CDR2 FYEKMQ, per germline (reference sequence). This CDR3 is 21 amino acids long. V dropped 1 base and J dropped 5; count of bases not matched to a gene: 23. CDR3 sequence: CASSLAFFSGQTGSPNNEQFF. The CDR3 coding sequence is TGTGCCAGCAGCTTAGCGTTTTTTAGCGGGCAGACTGGAAGCCCTAACAATGAGCAGTTCTTC.

The rearrangement joins TRBV30 to TRBJ1-5, with 8 bases matching TRBD1. J was trimmed by 0 bases and V by 0 bases; bases with no gene match: 1. Per germline, CDR1 GTSNPN and CDR2 SVGIG (reference sequence). The CDR3 covers 15 residues. The chain's CDR3 is CAWSVTGASNQPQHF. For the CDR3, the DNA is TGTGCCTGGAGTGTGACAGGGGCTAGCAATCAGCCCCAGCATTTT.

This chain links TRBV27 with TRBJ2-7; 8 bases align to TRBD1. J was trimmed by 3 bases and V by 0 bases; bases with no gene match: 7. The CDR3 runs 16 residues. CDR1 and CDR2 from the germline V gene are MNHEY and SMNVEV (reference sequence). For the CDR3, the DNA is TGTGCCAGCAGTTTATCCCCGACAGGGGTGAGCTACGAGCAGTACTTC. Residues: CASSLSPTGVSYEQYF.

This chain uses TRBV5-1 with TRBJ1-1; a weak D match, TRBD1 (5 bases). Germline V gene sequence: CDR1 SGHRS, CDR2 YFSETQ. There are 13 residues in the CDR3. Trimming shortened V by 6 bases and J by 2 bases, and 11 bases separated the two germline ends. CDR3 coding DNA: TGCGCCAGCATGCCTCAGGGAAACACTGAAGCTTTCTTT. Protein product: CASMPQGNTEAFF.

This chain joins TRBV4-2 and TRBJ2-5, with D possibly being TRBD2 (6 bases). The germline V and J ends were trimmed by 1 base and 5 bases, with 17 bases remaining between them. The CDR3 contains 16 residues. The germline V gene encodes CDR1 LGHNA and CDR2 YNFKEQ. DNA for the CDR3: TGTGCCAGCAGCCAAGTGGGGACTGGGGGAAGGGAGACCCAGTACTTC. Translating it yields CASSQVGTGGRETQYF.

The chain carries TRBV5-1 and TRBJ2-5, with 7 bases matching TRBD1. The J call may not be correct, given that the DNA end is closer to TRBJ2-7. CDR1 and CDR2 (germline): SGHRS, YFSETQ. This CDR3 has 13 amino acids. CDR3 loop: CASSFGTAYEQYF. The CDR3 DNA is TGCGCCAGCAGCTTCGGGACAGCCTACGAGCAGTACTTC.

The chain is built from TRBV10-3 and TRBJ2-7, with 12 positions matching TRBD2. Germline assignment: CDR1 ENHRY and CDR2 SYGVKD. J lost 3 bases, V lost 8 bases, and 23 bases had no gene match. This CDR3 contains 20 residues. CDR3 bases: TGTGCCATCCGTAGGGACCTAGCGGGAGGGCCCGTCCAGAGCATCTACGAGCAGTACTTC. Translation gives CAIRRDLAGGPVQSIYEQYF.

V and J are TRBV9 and TRBJ2-3, with D unclear. Trimming stripped 4 bases from V and 1 base from J, with 16 bases between. Germline V gives CDR1 SGDLS, CDR2 YYNGEE. This CDR3 spans 16 amino acids. In nucleotides, the CDR3 is TGTGCCAGCAGCCCCCACGGCCTAAGGGGCACAGATACGCAGTATTTT. Protein sequence: CASSPHGLRGTDTQYF.

This chain uses TRBV28 with TRBJ2-1; 11 positions agree with TRBD1. Germline CDR1 MDHEN, CDR2 SYDVKM. The CDR3 has 16 residues. V was pared by 3 bases and J by 5 bases, with 6 bases of the junction left unmatched. CDR3 nucleotides: TGTGCCAGCAGTTTCGGTGGGACAGGGGGACACAATGAGCAGTTCTTC. Translation: CASSFGGTGGHNEQFF.

The chain has TRBV11-3 and TRBJ2-2; TRBD2 matches 9 bases. V shed 2 bases and J 4 bases; nucleotides not matched to a gene: 5. Germline loops: CDR1 SGHNT, CDR2 YENEEA. The CDR3 covers 16 residues. The CDR3 here is CASSLSRGGPTGELFF. The CDR3, as DNA: TGTGCCAGCAGCTTATCGCGGGGGGGTCCCACCGGGGAGCTGTTTTTT.

This chain connects TRBV5-8 to TRBJ1-1; tentative D call: TRBD1 (5 bases). The CDR3 spans 17 residues. With 2 bases removed from V and 5 bases from J, the gap between germline ends came to 22 bases. CDR1 SGHTS and CDR2 YDEGEE come from the germline V gene. DNA for the CDR3: TGTGCCAGCAGCTTTTCGCCAGGGAGGGACCTTAGGACTGAAGCTTTCTTT. Encoded protein: CASSFSPGRDLRTEAFF.

The gene calls are TRBV9 and TRBJ1-1, with a possible D match to TRBD1 (5 bases). Per germline, CDR1 SGDLS and CDR2 YYNGEE. The CDR3 extends over 14 amino acids. V lost 0 bases and J 4 bases, leaving 10 bases between the germline ends. The CDR3: CASSVGTGGTEAFF. As DNA, the CDR3 is TGTGCCAGCAGCGTAGGAACGGGGGGCACTGAAGCTTTCTTT.

The CDR3 here is CASSLDLPPSDRDYGYTF. In DNA form, the CDR3 reads TGTGCCAGCAGCTTAGACTTGCCCCCCTCAGACAGGGACTATGGCTACACCTTC. The chain has TRBV11-3 and TRBJ1-2; 7 nucleotides align to TRBD1. The V gene's germline CDR1 is SGHNT and CDR2 YENEEA. The CDR3 covers 18 residues. The V gene end was trimmed by 0 bases and the J gene end by 3 bases; junction bases not matched to a gene: 13.

This clone was recorded a few times. V is TRBV2 and J is TRBJ2-7; no reliable D call. Germline V lookup: CDR1 SNHLY, CDR2 FYNNEI. This CDR3 contains 10 residues. Trimming stripped 8 bases from V and 4 bases from J, with 6 bases between. CDR3 region: CASALYEQYF. In nucleotides, the CDR3 is TGTGCCAGCGCCCTATACGAGCAGTACTTC.

The chain recombines TRBV28 with TRBJ2-7, with TRBD1 matching 8 bases. CDR1 and CDR2 (germline): MDHEN, SYDVKM. This CDR3 is built from 15 residues. The junction had 11 bases not matched to a gene; V was cut back by 7 bases and J by 3 bases. The CDR3 loop reads CASNAGGGISYEQYF. The CDR3 DNA is TGTGCCAGCAACGCAGGGGGCGGAATCAGCTACGAGCAGTACTTC.

The rearrangement links TRBV28 to TRBJ2-2, with 10 bases fitting TRBD2. The germline V gene has CDR1 MDHEN and CDR2 SYDVKM. This CDR3 spans 17 amino acids. J was trimmed by 3 bases and V by 1 base; bases with no gene match: 5. CDR3 DNA sequence: TGTGCCAGCAGTTTATTCTCTAGCGGGGGCCACACCGGGGAGCTGTTTTTT. Its protein is CASSLFSSGGHTGELFF.

The chain has TRBV11-2 and TRBJ2-5, with no clear D. The J call may not be correct, given that the DNA end is closer to TRBJ2-7. This CDR3 is built from 12 residues. The germline V gene has CDR1 SGHAT and CDR2 FQNNGV. CDR3 sequence reads: CASSFSGSEQYF. Written as DNA, the CDR3 is TGTGCCAGCAGCTTTAGTGGAAGCGAGCAGTACTTC.

V usage is TRBV11-2 and J usage is TRBJ1-2; TRBD1 agrees at 10 bases. With 4 bases clipped from V and 4 bases from J, the junction kept 15 bases outside the gene matches. Germline loops: CDR1 SGHAT, CDR2 FQNNGV. CDR3 size: 18 residues. CDR3 residues: CASSSSRSGQGGSYGYTF. CDR3 bases: TGTGCCAGCAGCTCCTCCCGAAGTGGACAGGGGGGGAGCTATGGCTACACCTTC.

This clone has more than one count but fewer than ten. This chain connects TRBV15 to TRBJ1-1, with D tentatively TRBD1 (5 bases). CDR3 size: 15 residues. Trimming took 5 bases from V and 0 from J, leaving 13 bases between them. Germline-derived CDR1 and CDR2 are LNHNV and YYDKDF (reference sequence). The CDR3 coding sequence is TGTGCCACCAGCCCTCGGGGGGTTATGAACACTGAAGCTTTCTTT. Its protein product is CATSPRGVMNTEAFF. Complete variable domain (other parts from reference TRBV15 and TRBJ1-1): DAMVIQNPRYQVTQFGKPVTLSCSQTLNHNVMYWYQQKSSQAPKLLFHYYDKDFNNEADTPDNFQSRRPNTSFCFLDIRSPGLGDTAMYLCATSPRGVMNTEAFFGQGTRLTVV.

This clone has only a few counts. The rearrangement joins TRBV5-8 to TRBJ1-5; 8 bases map to TRBD1. This CDR3 has 16 amino acids. Germline V lookup: CDR1 SGHTS, CDR2 YDEGEE. The ends lost 4 bases at V and 3 bases at J; junction bases unmatched: 9. CDR3 in amino acids: CASSPRTGFINQPQHF. The CDR3 region has the DNA TGTGCCAGCAGCCCCCGGACAGGGTTTATCAATCAGCCCCAGCATTTT. Full variable domain (rest looked up from reference TRBV5-8 and TRBJ1-5): EAGVTQSPTHLIKTRGQQATLRCSPISGHTSVYWYQQALGLGLQFLLWYDEGEERNRGNFPPRFSGRQFPNYSSELNVNALELEDSALYLCASSPRTGFINQPQHFGDGTRLSIL.